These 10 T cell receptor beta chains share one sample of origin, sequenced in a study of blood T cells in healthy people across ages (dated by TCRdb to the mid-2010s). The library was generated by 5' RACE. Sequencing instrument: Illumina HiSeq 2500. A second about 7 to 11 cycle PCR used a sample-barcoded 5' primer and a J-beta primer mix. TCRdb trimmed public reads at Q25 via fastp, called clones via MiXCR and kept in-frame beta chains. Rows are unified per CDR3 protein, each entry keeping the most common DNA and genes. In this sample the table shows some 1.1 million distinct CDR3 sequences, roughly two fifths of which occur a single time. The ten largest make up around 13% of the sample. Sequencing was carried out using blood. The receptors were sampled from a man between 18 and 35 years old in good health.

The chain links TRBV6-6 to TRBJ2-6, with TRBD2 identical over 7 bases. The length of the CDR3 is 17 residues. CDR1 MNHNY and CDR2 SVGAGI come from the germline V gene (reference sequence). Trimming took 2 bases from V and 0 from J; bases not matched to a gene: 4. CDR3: CASSYRGGSSGANVLTF. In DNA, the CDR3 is TGTGCCAGCAGTTACCGCGGGGGAAGCTCTGGGGCCAACGTCCTGACTTTC.

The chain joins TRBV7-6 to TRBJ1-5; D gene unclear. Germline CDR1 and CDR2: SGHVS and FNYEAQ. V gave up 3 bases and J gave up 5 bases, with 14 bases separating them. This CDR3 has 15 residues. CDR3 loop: CASSFSSTTDQPQHF. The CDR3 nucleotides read TGTGCCAGCAGCTTCTCCTCGACAACCGATCAGCCCCAGCATTTT.

In nucleotides, the CDR3 is TGTGCCAGCAGTGAGAACCCCCGGGGAAGCACAGATACGCAGTATTTT. Its translation is CASSENPRGSTDTQYF. The chain carries TRBV6-1 and TRBJ2-3; a weak D match, TRBD2 (5 bases). Germline CDR1 is MNHNS and CDR2 is SASEGT. The CDR3 runs to 16 residues. Trimming cost V 3 bases and J 0 bases, with 13 bases left between them.

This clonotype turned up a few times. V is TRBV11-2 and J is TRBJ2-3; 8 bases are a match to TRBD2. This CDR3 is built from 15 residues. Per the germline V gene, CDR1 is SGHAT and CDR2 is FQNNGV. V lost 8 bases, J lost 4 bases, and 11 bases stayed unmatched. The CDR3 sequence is CASSTSGGGADTQYF. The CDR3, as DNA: TGTGCCAGCTCGACCTCCGGGGGGGGAGCAGATACGCAGTATTTT.

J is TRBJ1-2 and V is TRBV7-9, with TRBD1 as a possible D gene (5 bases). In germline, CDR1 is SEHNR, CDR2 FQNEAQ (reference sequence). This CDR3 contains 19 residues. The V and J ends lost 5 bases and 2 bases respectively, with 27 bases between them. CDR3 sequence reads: CASSKSPVWGLGENYGYTF. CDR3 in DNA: TGTGCCAGCAGCAAGAGCCCCGTATGGGGGTTGGGGGAAAACTATGGCTACACCTTC.

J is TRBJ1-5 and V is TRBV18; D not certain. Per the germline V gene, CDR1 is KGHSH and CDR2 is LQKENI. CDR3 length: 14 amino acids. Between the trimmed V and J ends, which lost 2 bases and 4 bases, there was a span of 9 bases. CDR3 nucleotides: TGTGCCAGCTCACCAGCGGGGAGGAATCAGCCCCAGCATTTT. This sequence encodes CASSPAGRNQPQHF.

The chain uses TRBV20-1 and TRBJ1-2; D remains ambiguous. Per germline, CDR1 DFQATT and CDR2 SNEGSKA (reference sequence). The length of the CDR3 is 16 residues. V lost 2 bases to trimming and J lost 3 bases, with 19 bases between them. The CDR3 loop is CSARSKGTIRDYGYTF. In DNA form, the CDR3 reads TGCAGTGCTAGAAGCAAGGGTACAATTCGCGACTATGGCTACACCTTC.

The CDR3 DNA reads TGTGCCTGGATCCGGCAGGGGGCTAATGGCTACACCTTC. Translated, it gives CAWIRQGANGYTF. This rearrangement joins TRBV30 to TRBJ1-2, with TRBD1 matching 8 bases. The germline V gene encodes CDR1 GTSNPN and CDR2 SVGIG (reference sequence). This CDR3 has 13 residues. Unmatched junction bases numbered 7, after V lost 4 bases and J lost 6 bases.

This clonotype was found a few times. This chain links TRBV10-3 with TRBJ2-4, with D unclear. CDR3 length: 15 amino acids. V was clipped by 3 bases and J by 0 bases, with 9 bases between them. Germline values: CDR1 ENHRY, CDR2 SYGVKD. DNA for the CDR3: TGTGCCATCAGTGAACAAATAGAAGCCAAAAACATTCAGTACTTC. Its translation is CAISEQIEAKNIQYF.

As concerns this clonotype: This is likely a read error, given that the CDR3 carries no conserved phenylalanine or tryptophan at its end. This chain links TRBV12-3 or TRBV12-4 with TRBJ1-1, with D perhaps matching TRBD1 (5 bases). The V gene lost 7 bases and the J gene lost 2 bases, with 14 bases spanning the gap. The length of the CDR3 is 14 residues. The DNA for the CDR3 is TGTGCCAGCACCTTGACAGCAGGTAACACTGAAGCTTTCGTT. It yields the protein CASTLTAGNTEAFV.